This T cell receptor beta chain was captured by sequencing in a study of cytomegalovirus exposure and HLA in healthy donors. Study-level findings and limits: At a 0.05 false discovery rate, a later analysis found 16,951 TCR beta sequences to be associated with HLA alleles. V- and J-gene trimming of TCR beta was linked (in a later analysis) to a missense DCLRE1C variant.

Concerning this clone: Its antigen is as yet unknown.

Amplification used 60 Vbeta primers and 13 Jbeta primers. Sequencing used immunoSEQ multiplex PCR; TCRdb keeps in-frame clones, though not all of them. The sample has 140,000 to 150,000 clones, 75% to 85% seen once; the top ten hold roughly 2.4%. V shed 3 bases, J shed 7 bases, and the junction held 8 bases outside the gene matches. The germline V gene encodes CDR1 SGHDT and CDR2 YYEEEE. This CDR3 has 17 residues. The chain employs TRBV5-6 and TRBJ2-3, with 16 nucleotides matching TRBD2. The clonotype was recovered from a woman under 30 in good health and CMV-seropositive. The sample taken for sequencing was PBMCs. CDR3 bases: TGTGCCAGCAGCTACGCCGGGACTAGCGGGGGGGTATATACGCAGTATTTT. Translation gives CASSYAGTSGGVYTQYF. Drawing the rest from reference TRBV5-6 and TRBJ2-3, the complete variable domain is DAGVTQSPTHLIKTRGQQVTLRCSPKSGHDTVSWYQQALGQGPQFIFQYYEEEERQRGNFPDRFSGHQFPNYSSELNVNALLLGDSALYLCASSYAGTSGGVYTQYFGPGTRLTVL.